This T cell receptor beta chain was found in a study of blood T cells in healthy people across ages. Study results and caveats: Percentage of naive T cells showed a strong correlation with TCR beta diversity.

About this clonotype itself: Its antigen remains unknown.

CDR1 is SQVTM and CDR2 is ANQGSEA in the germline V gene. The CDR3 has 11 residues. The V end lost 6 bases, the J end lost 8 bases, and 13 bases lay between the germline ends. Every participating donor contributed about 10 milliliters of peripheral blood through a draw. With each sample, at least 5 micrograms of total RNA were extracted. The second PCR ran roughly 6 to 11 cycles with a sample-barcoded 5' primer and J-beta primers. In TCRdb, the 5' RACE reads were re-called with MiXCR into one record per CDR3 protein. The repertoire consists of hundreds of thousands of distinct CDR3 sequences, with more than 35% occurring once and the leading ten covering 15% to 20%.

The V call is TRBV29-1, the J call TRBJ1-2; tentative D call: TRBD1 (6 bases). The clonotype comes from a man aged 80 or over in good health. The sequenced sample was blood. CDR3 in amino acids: CSVEGVGGYTF. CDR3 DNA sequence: TGCAGCGTGGAGGGGGTAGGGGGCTACACCTTC.